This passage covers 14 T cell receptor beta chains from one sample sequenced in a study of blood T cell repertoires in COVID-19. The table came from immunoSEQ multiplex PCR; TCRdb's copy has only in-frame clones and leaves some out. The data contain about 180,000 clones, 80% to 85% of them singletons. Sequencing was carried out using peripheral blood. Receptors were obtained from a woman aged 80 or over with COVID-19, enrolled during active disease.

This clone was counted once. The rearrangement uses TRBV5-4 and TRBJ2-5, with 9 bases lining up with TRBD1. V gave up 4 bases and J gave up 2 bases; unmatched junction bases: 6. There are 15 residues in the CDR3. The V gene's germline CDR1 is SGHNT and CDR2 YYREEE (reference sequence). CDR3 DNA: TGTGCCAGCAGCCTGACGGGGACAGGGCAAGAGACCCAGTACTTC. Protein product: CASSLTGTGQETQYF.

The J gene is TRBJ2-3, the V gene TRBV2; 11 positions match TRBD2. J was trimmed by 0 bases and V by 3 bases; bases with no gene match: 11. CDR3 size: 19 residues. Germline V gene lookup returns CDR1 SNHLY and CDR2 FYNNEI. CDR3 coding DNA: TGTGCCAGCAGTGACCTGACTAGCGGGGTCGCGTCTAGCACAGATACGCAGTATTTT. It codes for CASSDLTSGVASSTDTQYF.

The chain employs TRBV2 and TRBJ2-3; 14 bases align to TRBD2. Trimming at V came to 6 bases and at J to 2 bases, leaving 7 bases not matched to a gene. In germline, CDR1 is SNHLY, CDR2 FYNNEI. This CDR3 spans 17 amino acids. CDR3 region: CASSRRLAGGDTDTQYF. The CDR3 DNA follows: TGTGCCAGCAGCCGCAGACTAGCGGGAGGGGACACAGATACGCAGTATTTT.

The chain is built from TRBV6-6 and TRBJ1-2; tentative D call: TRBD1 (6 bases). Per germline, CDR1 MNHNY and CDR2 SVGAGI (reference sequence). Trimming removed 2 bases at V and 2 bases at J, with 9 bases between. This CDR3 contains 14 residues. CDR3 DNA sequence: TGTGCCAGCAGTTACGGAACAGGGAACTATGGCTACACCTTC. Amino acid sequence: CASSYGTGNYGYTF.

In DNA, the CDR3 is TGTGCCAGCAGTTTAATAGCGGGAGGGAAATACGAGCAGTACTTC. Its translation: CASSLIAGGKYEQYF. The rearrangement joins TRBV27 to TRBJ2-7, with 11 bases fitting TRBD2. V gave up 2 bases and J gave up 4 bases; unmatched junction bases: 4. The V gene's germline CDR1 is MNHEY and CDR2 SMNVEV (reference sequence). This CDR3 is 15 amino acids long.

CDR3 nucleotide sequence: TGCGCCAGCAGCTTTACTAGCCGTGGTAGCACAGATACGCAGTATTTT. It translates to CASSFTSRGSTDTQYF. This chain joins TRBV5-1 and TRBJ2-3; maybe TRBD2 (6 bases). CDR1 and CDR2 (germline): SGHRS, YFSETQ. The CDR3 loop spans 16 amino acids. Between the trimmed V and J ends, which lost 2 bases and 0 bases, there was a span of 13 bases.

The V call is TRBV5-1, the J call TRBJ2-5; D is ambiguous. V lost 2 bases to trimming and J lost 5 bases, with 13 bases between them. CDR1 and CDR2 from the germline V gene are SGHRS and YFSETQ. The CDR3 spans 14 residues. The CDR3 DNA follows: TGCGCCAGCAGCTTTGGCCTGACTTGGGAGACCCAGTACTTC. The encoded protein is CASSFGLTWETQYF.

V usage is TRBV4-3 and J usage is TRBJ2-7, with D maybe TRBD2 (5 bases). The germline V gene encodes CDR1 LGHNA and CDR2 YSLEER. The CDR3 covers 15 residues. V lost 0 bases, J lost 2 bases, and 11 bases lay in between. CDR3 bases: TGCGCCAGCAGCCAAGATGCGGGCTCCCCCTACGAGCAGTACTTC. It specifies CASSQDAGSPYEQYF.

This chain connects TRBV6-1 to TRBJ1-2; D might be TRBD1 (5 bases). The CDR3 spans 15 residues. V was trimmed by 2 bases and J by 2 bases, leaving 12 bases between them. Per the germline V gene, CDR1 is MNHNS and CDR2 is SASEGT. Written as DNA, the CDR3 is TGTGCCAGCAGTGAACGTCCCCAGGGAAACTATGGCTACACCTTC. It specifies CASSERPQGNYGYTF.

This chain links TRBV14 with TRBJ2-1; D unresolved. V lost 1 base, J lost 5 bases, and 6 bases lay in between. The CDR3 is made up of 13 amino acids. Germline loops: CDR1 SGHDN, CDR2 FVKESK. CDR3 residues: CASSQGENNEQFF. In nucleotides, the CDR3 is TGTGCCAGCAGCCAAGGAGAGAACAATGAGCAGTTCTTC. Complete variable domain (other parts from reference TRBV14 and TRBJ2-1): EAGVTQFPSHSVIEKGQTVTLRCDPISGHDNLYWYRRVMGKEIKFLLHFVKESKQDESGMPNNRFLAERTGGTYSTLKVQPAELEDSGVYFCASSQGENNEQFFGPGTRLTVL.

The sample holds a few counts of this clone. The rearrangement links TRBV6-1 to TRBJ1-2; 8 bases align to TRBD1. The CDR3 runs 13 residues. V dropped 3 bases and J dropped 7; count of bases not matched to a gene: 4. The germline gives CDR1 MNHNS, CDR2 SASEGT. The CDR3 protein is CASSETGAFGYTF. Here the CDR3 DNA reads TGTGCCAGCAGTGAGACAGGGGCGTTTGGCTACACCTTC.

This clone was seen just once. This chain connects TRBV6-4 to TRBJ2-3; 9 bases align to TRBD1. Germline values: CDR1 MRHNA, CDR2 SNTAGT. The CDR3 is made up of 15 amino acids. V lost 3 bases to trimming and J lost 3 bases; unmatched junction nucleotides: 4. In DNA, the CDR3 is TGTGCCAGCAGTGATGGGACAGGGAGTACAGATACGCAGTATTTT. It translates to CASSDGTGSTDTQYF.

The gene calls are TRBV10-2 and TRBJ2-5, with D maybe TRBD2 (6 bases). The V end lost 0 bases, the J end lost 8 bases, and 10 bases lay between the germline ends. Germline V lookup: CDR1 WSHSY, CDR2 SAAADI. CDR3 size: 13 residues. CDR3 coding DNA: TGCGCCAGCAGTGAGTCGTCGGGAGCTACCCAGTACTTC. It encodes CASSESSGATQYF.

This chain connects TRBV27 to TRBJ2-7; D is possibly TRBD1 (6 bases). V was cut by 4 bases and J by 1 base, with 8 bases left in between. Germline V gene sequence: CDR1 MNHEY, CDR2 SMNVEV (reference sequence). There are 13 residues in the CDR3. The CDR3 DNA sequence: TGTGCCAGCAGTTACCAGGGGTCCTACGAGCAGTACTTC. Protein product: CASSYQGSYEQYF.